This T cell receptor beta chain was sequenced for a study of shared T cell receptors in the human thymus. The assay was immunoSEQ multiplex PCR, and TCRdb's table has in-frame clones only and misses some. The sample contains roughly 700,000 clones, roughly 88% of which appear only once. The CDR3 is 15 residues long. Germline V lookup: CDR1 SGHRS, CDR2 YFSETQ. Trimming removed 3 bases from V and 2 bases from J; junction bases left unmatched: 6. In addition, the sample was reused for a study of human thymus T cells.

The sample taken for sequencing was thymocytes. This TCR came from a boy under two years old with a congenital heart defect. The V call is TRBV5-1, the J call TRBJ2-3; TRBD1 matches 7 bases. Here the CDR3 DNA reads TGCGCCAGCAGCTCCCGGGACAGCCACACAGATACGCAGTATTTT. Its translation: CASSSRDSHTDTQYF.